This TCR beta chain was identified in a study of T cell responses to AZD1222 COVID-19 vaccine. Notes on this clone: Its cognate antigen is unknown. Other DNA sequences of this sample code for an identical CDR3.

Germline-derived CDR1 and CDR2 are SEHNR and FQNEAQ (reference sequence). Trimming removed 0 bases at V and 0 bases at J, with 5 bases between. The CDR3 loop spans 14 amino acids. Broader study findings: Spike-wide vaccine-associated CD4 TCRs dominated at 160-218 and 743-854.

TCRdb's copy holds only in-frame clones and misses some; the assay was immunoSEQ multiplex PCR. The data contain 100,000 to 150,000 clones, 75% to 95% of them seen just once; the ten biggest clones take up approximately 2.1%. The chain is built from TRBV7-9 and TRBJ1-1; a possible D gene is TRBD1 (5 bases). The source is an adult who received the AZD1222 COVID-19 vaccine. The sample here was peripheral blood, taken 28 days after the second AZD1222 dose. The CDR3 coding sequence is TGTGCCAGCAGCTTAGCAGGGGTGAACACTGAAGCTTTCTTT. Translation gives CASSLAGVNTEAFF.